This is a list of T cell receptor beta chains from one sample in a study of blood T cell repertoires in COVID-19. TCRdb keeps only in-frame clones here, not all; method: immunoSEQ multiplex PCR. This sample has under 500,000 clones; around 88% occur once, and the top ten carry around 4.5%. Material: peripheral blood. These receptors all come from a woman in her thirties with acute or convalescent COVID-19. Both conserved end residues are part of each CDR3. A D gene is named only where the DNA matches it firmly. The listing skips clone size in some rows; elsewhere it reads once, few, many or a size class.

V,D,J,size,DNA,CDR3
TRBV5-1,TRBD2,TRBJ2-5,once,TGCGCCAGCAGGGGACTAGCGGGGGGGCGTGAGACCCAGTACTTC,CASRGLAGGRETQYF
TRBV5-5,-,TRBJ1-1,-,TGTGCCAGCAGCTTGATCTTGACGGGTGCTGAAGCTTTCTTT,CASSLILTGAEAFF
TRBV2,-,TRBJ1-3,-,TGTGCCAGCAGCGGACGGGGCTCTGGAAACACCATATATTTT,CASSGRGSGNTIYF
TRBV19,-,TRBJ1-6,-,TGTGCCAGTAGTAGTACGGAGGGCCCTACCCTCCACTTT,CASSSTEGPTLHF
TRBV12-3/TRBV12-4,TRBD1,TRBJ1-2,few,TGTGCCGTCCCGGGACAGGGGAACTATGGCTACACCTTC,CAVPGQGNYGYTF
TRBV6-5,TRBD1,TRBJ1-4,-,TGTGCCAGCAGCCGTACAGGGGATAATGAAAAACTGTTTTTT,CASSRTGDNEKLFF
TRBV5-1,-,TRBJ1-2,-,TGCGCCAGCAGCCCACCTATTTCTGCTAACTATGGCTACACCTTC,CASSPPISANYGYTF
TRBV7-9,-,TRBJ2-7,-,TGTGCCAGCAGCCGGGGGTACGAGCAGTACTTC,CASSRGYEQYF
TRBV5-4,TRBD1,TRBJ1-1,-,TGTGCCAGCAGCTTACCGGGACAGGGGGGAGCTTTCTTT,CASSLPGQGGAFF
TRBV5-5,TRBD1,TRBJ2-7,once,TGTGCCAGCAGCCAATCAGGGGGCGAGCAGTACTTC,CASSQSGGEQYF